Described below is a single T cell receptor (beta chain) sequence and its context. The table lists this clonotype with many counts. The antigen it recognizes is unknown. Per-base quality was not reported, and no clone a single base away is much larger than it. The CDR3 starts with the cysteine, ends with the phenylalanine, and has 12 residues. The retained sequence is limited to the CDR3, 36 bases, with the frame set at the first base. For CDR1 and CDR2, the germline V gene lists MNHNS and SASEGT. V sheds 6 bases and J sheds 7 bases, leaving 10 bases between their ends. This specimen belongs to a study of T cells in Graves' hyperthyroidism and ophthalmopathy (dated by TCRdb to between 2018 and 2020). Background on the whole study: Peripheral blood samples were taken at initial diagnosis, before any treatment was given. To identify TCR V-J signatures that set the groups apart, the researchers used a discovery cohort of 90 to 100 patients, made up of roughly 40 with Graves' ophthalmopathy and about 59 with stable Graves' hyperthyroidism. Prospective prediction of ophthalmopathy was tested in an independent validation cohort of 18 to 20 hyperthyroidism patients and some 17 patients who later progressed to ophthalmopathy. The 95 to 100 discovery patients were randomly divided into training and test sets at a 7:3 ratio. In addition, the study compared T-cell repertoires in thyroid tissue and in blood from about six Graves' hyperthyroidism patients. After blood sampling, hyperthyroidism patients were treated with methimazole at a starting dose of 30 mg daily, and ophthalmopathy patients were treated with high-dose intravenous methylprednisolone. According to the paper, TCR Vbeta CDR3 sequencing was carried out on 135 peripheral blood samples, which came from about 45 ophthalmopathy, 70 to 80 hyperthyroidism and approximately 17 progressor patients. What the authors observed across the whole study: In validation, progression to ophthalmopathy was predicted by the model with around 71% sensitivity and 72.22% specificity, a median of approximately 6.5 months before onset. In cross-validation, a model built on a 13 V-J signature told ophthalmopathy apart from stable hyperthyroidism with under 90% sensitivity and about 81% specificity, and in testing the same model reached 80%/75%. No statistical method was used to fix the sample size in advance, and group allocation was not hidden from the investigators. Most expanded thyroid clonotypes (frequency above 0.001) were also detected in blood, a finding suggesting that blood repertoires may reflect thyroid immune responses.

The TCR beta CDR3 regions were amplified from the RNA transcripts. For the first round of RT-PCR on the TCR CDR3, the HTBI primer set was used together with the Qiagen OneStep RT-PCR kit. A second multiplex PCR round built the libraries, followed by size selection and purification. Sequencing of the libraries was done on an Illumina HiSeq2000 using paired-end 100 bp reads. As for how the authors treated the data: SOAPnuke was used to process the raw data, throwing out any read that contained adapters or uncalled bases, had a mean Phred below 15, or lacked an exact constant-primer or identifier match. COPE v1.2.5 was used to merge the high-quality paired reads, and each unique nucleotide sequence was defined as a clonotype. Clonotypes were aligned to IMGT TRBV, TRBD and TRBJ reference segments using MiTCR v1.1. The analysis included only V-J combinations with a frequency above 0.0001, which together covered more than 99% of the repertoires. A TCS score was defined as the ratio of F50 (clonal expansion) to E x V (chaos), with BLOSUM62-based TCRdist applied between CDR3 peptides within each V-J. Welch's t-statistics and random forest reduced around 550 V-J features to about 12, which were used in a naive Bayes classifier (R e1071). TCRdb trimmed the raw reads at Q25, called clones with MiXCR and kept productive beta chains. Here each entry gathers all rows of one CDR3 protein and keeps the most common genes and DNA. TCRdb, not the original authors, processed these V and J calls. The sample table shows hundreds of thousands of distinct CDR3 sequences, and roughly 23% are seen once. Approximately 49% of the sample goes to the ten largest clones.

Ophthalmopathy patients had moderately to severely active disease, Clinical Activity Score of at least 3, NOSPECS grade of at least 4, and duration under 3 months. Exclusion was applied to patients with uncontrolled infections, other autoimmune diseases, pregnancy or lactation. Clinical symptoms, serum thyroxine and TRAb, thyroid ultrasound, and orbital computed tomography formed the basis for the diagnoses. PBMCs were isolated from 10 ml of fresh peripheral blood by Ficoll-Paque density gradient centrifugation. Total RNA was extracted with Trizol reagent, and quality was checked on an Agilent 2100 Bioanalyzer.

This sequence originates from a woman between 70 and 85 years old with Graves' ophthalmopathy. The sample consisted of blood. The chain employs TRBV6-1 and TRBJ2-1, with the D gene too uncertain to name. The sequence in DNA is TGTGCCAGCAGGCACGGGCCGAATGAGCAGTTCTTC. Its translation is CASRHGPNEQFF.